This is a list of T cell receptor beta chains from one sample in a study of blood T cell repertoires in COVID-19. Clones were sequenced by immunoSEQ multiplex PCR, and TCRdb holds only the in-frame ones, with some missing. The sample holds about 44,000 clones, about 88% seen once. Sequencing input: peripheral blood. The receptors shown here come from an older man with active COVID-19. The CDR3 runs from the conserved cysteine through the conserved F or W. Each record gives: D gene, V gene, J gene, clone size, CDR3 protein, CDR3 DNA. D genes are given only for firm matches. A clone size is listed for some rows: how often the clone was seen (once, few, many), or a class if it is expanded.

D: NA
V: TRBV19
J: TRBJ1-1
size: NA
CDR3: CASSIVQNTEAFF
DNA: TGTGCCAGTAGTATAGTACAGAACACTGAAGCTTTCTTT

D: TRBD2
V: TRBV28
J: TRBJ2-3
size: NA
CDR3: CASSRRTSGYTDTQYF
DNA: TGTGCCAGCAGCCGTCGAACTAGCGGCTACACAGATACGCAGTATTTT

D: NA
V: TRBV7-2
J: TRBJ2-5
size: NA
CDR3: CASSLNGHEETQYF
DNA: TGTGCCAGCAGCTTAAATGGGCACGAAGAGACCCAGTACTTC

D: NA
V: TRBV20-1
J: TRBJ2-4
size: NA
CDR3: CSASGKGWLAKNIQYF
DNA: TGCAGTGCTAGTGGTAAGGGGTGGCTAGCCAAAAACATTCAGTACTTC

D: TRBD1
V: TRBV2
J: TRBJ2-6
size: NA
CDR3: CASSLGGTGANVLTF
DNA: TGTGCCAGCAGTCTAGGGGGCACTGGGGCCAACGTCCTGACTTTC

D: TRBD1
V: TRBV7-2
J: TRBJ2-7
size: NA
CDR3: CASSLMGQVINEQYF
DNA: TGTGCCAGCAGCTTAATGGGACAGGTTATTAACGAGCAGTACTTC

D: TRBD2
V: TRBV11-2
J: TRBJ2-1
size: NA
CDR3: CASSPLAGDQFF
DNA: TGTGCCAGCAGCCCCCTAGCGGGGGATCAGTTCTTC

D: NA
V: TRBV2
J: TRBJ1-5
size: NA
CDR3: CASSRTATGTHSNQPQHF
DNA: TGTGCCAGCAGTAGAACAGCGACGGGAACCCATAGCAATCAGCCCCAGCATTTT

D: TRBD1
V: TRBV5-1
J: TRBJ2-6
size: NA
CDR3: CASSSSGTGALGANVLTF
DNA: TGCGCCAGCAGCTCATCCGGGACAGGGGCTTTGGGGGCCAACGTCCTGACTTTC

D: NA
V: TRBV4-2
J: TRBJ1-4
size: NA
CDR3: CASSTPGGNEKLFF
DNA: TGTGCCAGCAGCACGCCCGGGGGGAATGAAAAACTGTTTTTT

D: TRBD1
V: TRBV9
J: TRBJ1-2
size: NA
CDR3: CASSVDREGETYGYTF
DNA: TGTGCCAGCAGCGTGGACAGGGAAGGGGAGACCTATGGCTACACCTTC

D: TRBD1
V: TRBV11-2
J: TRBJ1-2
size: once
CDR3: CASSLDLQGGGYTF
DNA: TGTGCCAGCAGCTTAGACCTACAGGGGGGTGGCTACACCTTC

D: NA
V: TRBV12-3/TRBV12-4
J: TRBJ2-3
size: NA
CDR3: CASSFGQVDTQYF
DNA: TGTGCCAGCAGTTTTGGGCAGGTGGATACGCAGTATTTT

D: NA
V: TRBV4-2
J: TRBJ1-4
size: NA
CDR3: CASSQGAAGANEKLFF
DNA: TGTGCCAGCAGCCAGGGGGCGGCCGGAGCTAATGAAAAACTGTTTTTT

D: TRBD2
V: TRBV2
J: TRBJ2-3
size: NA
CDR3: CASRRGLAVDTDTQYF
DNA: TGTGCCAGCAGACGTGGACTAGCGGTTGACACAGATACGCAGTATTTT

D: TRBD1
V: TRBV6-6
J: TRBJ1-2
size: NA
CDR3: CASSQGTADNYGYTF
DNA: TGTGCCAGCAGTCAAGGGACAGCTGATAACTATGGCTACACCTTC

D: NA
V: TRBV15
J: TRBJ1-6
size: NA
CDR3: CATSRGEGRGSPLHF
DNA: TGTGCCACCAGCAGAGGGGAGGGGAGAGGATCACCCCTCCACTTT

D: NA
V: TRBV12-3/TRBV12-4
J: TRBJ2-7
size: NA
CDR3: CASTKTGGDEQYF
DNA: TGTGCCAGCACCAAAACAGGTGGCGACGAGCAGTACTTC

D: TRBD1
V: TRBV2
J: TRBJ2-5
size: NA
CDR3: CASSGDRLSETQYF
DNA: TGTGCCAGCAGTGGGGACAGGCTATCAGAGACCCAGTACTTC

D: TRBD1
V: TRBV9
J: TRBJ1-4
size: NA
CDR3: CASSVRDRDNEKLFF
DNA: TGTGCCAGCAGCGTCCGGGACAGGGATAATGAAAAACTGTTTTTT

D: NA
V: TRBV2
J: TRBJ1-1
size: NA
CDR3: CASSAEGGYTEAFF
DNA: TGTGCCAGCAGTGCCGAGGGAGGTTACACTGAAGCTTTCTTT

D: NA
V: TRBV9
J: TRBJ2-3
size: NA
CDR3: CASSVVSSGDTQYF
DNA: TGTGCCAGCAGCGTAGTTAGCTCGGGGGATACGCAGTATTTT

D: NA
V: TRBV7-2
J: TRBJ1-2
size: NA
CDR3: CASSSAQGIDEGYTF
DNA: TGTGCCAGCAGCTCGGCGCAGGGTATTGATGAGGGCTACACCTTC

D: NA
V: TRBV7-3
J: TRBJ1-5
size: once
CDR3: CASREGSPRSSNQPQHF
DNA: TGTGCCAGCAGAGAGGGCAGCCCTAGGAGTAGCAATCAGCCCCAGCATTTT

D: NA
V: TRBV12-3/TRBV12-4
J: TRBJ2-3
size: NA
CDR3: CASTRGDTQYF
DNA: TGTGCCAGCACCCGGGGGGATACGCAGTATTTT

D: NA
V: TRBV19
J: TRBJ2-1
size: NA
CDR3: CASRGGGYNEQFF
DNA: TGTGCCAGTAGGGGGGGTGGTTACAATGAGCAGTTCTTC

D: TRBD2
V: TRBV20-1
J: TRBJ2-7
size: NA
CDR3: CSASSGEGYEQYF
DNA: TGCAGTGCTAGTAGCGGGGAGGGCTACGAGCAGTACTTC

D: TRBD2
V: TRBV6-4
J: TRBJ2-1
size: NA
CDR3: CASKAPGLALF
DNA: TGTGCCAGTAAGGCGCCGGGACTAGCTCTCTTC

D: TRBD2
V: TRBV4-3
J: TRBJ2-1
size: NA
CDR3: CASSPSGSGGQEQFF
DNA: TGCGCCAGCAGCCCGTCCGGTAGCGGGGGGCAAGAGCAGTTCTTC

D: NA
V: TRBV25-1
J: TRBJ2-3
size: NA
CDR3: CASSFTGTDTQYF
DNA: TGTGCCAGCAGTTTTACCGGGACAGATACGCAGTATTTT

D: NA
V: TRBV7-2
J: TRBJ2-7
size: NA
CDR3: CASSLDLRGQYF
DNA: TGTGCCAGCAGCTTAGATCTACGAGGGCAGTACTTC

D: TRBD1
V: TRBV28
J: TRBJ2-2
size: NA
CDR3: CASSLARAQGSGELFF
DNA: TGTGCCAGCAGTTTAGCGCGCGCACAGGGGTCCGGGGAGCTGTTTTTT

D: TRBD2
V: TRBV6-2/TRBV6-3
J: TRBJ2-7
size: NA
CDR3: CASSPTPGREKSYEQYF
DNA: TGTGCCAGCAGCCCTACCCCGGGGCGGGAGAAATCCTACGAGCAGTACTTC

D: NA
V: TRBV7-3
J: TRBJ1-6
size: NA
CDR3: CASSLMGGAGSPLHF
DNA: TGTGCCAGCAGCTTAATGGGCGGAGCAGGGTCACCCCTCCACTTT

D: NA
V: TRBV28
J: TRBJ1-2
size: NA
CDR3: CASSLRTRDGYTF
DNA: TGTGCCAGCAGTTTACGGACAAGAGATGGCTACACCTTC

D: NA
V: TRBV27
J: TRBJ2-7
size: NA
CDR3: CASSLWAGNSYEQYF
DNA: TGTGCCAGCAGTTTATGGGCAGGCAACTCCTACGAGCAGTACTTC

D: TRBD1
V: TRBV5-1
J: TRBJ2-3
size: once
CDR3: CASGTGVTDTQYF
DNA: TGCGCCAGTGGGACAGGGGTCACAGATACGCAGTATTTT

D: NA
V: TRBV5-1
J: TRBJ2-5
size: NA
CDR3: CASSRLGGVQETQYF
DNA: TGCGCCAGCAGTAGGTTGGGGGGTGTACAAGAGACCCAGTACTTC

D: NA
V: TRBV12-3/TRBV12-4
J: TRBJ2-2
size: NA
CDR3: CASSFGGTGELFF
DNA: TGTGCCAGCAGTTTTGGAGGCACCGGGGAGCTGTTTTTT

D: TRBD2
V: TRBV7-6
J: TRBJ2-2
size: NA
CDR3: CASSLNLAAGSPTGELFF
DNA: TGTGCCAGCAGCTTAAATCTAGCGGCAGGCAGCCCCACCGGGGAGCTGTTTTTT

D: NA
V: TRBV4-2
J: TRBJ1-1
size: NA
CDR3: CASSQVTGWSTEAFF
DNA: TGTGCCAGCAGCCAAGTAACGGGATGGAGCACTGAAGCTTTCTTT